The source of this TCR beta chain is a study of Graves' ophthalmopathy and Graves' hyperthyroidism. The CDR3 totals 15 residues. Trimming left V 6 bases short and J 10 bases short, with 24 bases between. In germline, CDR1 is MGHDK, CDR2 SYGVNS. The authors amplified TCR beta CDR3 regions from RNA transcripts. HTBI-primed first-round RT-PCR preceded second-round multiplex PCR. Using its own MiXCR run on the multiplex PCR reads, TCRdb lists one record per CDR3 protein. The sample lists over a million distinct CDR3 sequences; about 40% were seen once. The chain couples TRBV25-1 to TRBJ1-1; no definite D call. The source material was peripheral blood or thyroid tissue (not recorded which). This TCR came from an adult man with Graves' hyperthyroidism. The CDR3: CASSVHKTGRVGAFF. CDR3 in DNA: TGTGCCAGCAGCGTCCACAAGACTGGACGTGTTGGAGCTTTCTTT.